These 15 T cell receptor beta chains came from one sample sequenced in a study of T cells in narcolepsy. The method was immunoSEQ multiplex PCR; TCRdb's version includes in-frame clones alone and lacks a portion of them. The sample has about 31,000 clones, 78% seen once. Sequenced input: CD45RA- memory CD4+ T cells from PBMCs. The receptors derive from a human donor with narcolepsy.

The chain recombines TRBV6-5 with TRBJ2-2, with 10 bases matching TRBD1. Losses at the gene ends were 7 bases for V and 6 bases for J; bases not matched to a gene: 8. CDR1 is MNHEY, CDR2 SVGAGI, per germline. CDR3 length equals 15 residues. CDR3 bases: TGTGCCAGCACCCGAAGACAGGGGGCTTCCGGGGAGCTGTTTTTT. Amino acid sequence: CASTRRQGASGELFF.

This sequence joins TRBV19 and TRBJ1-1; 7 bases match TRBD1. CDR1 is LNHDA and CDR2 is SQIVND in the germline V gene (reference sequence). There are 14 residues in the CDR3. The ends lost 5 bases at V and 4 bases at J; junction bases unmatched: 7. In DNA form, the CDR3 reads TGTGCCAGTAGTCTGACAGGGTGGGCCACTGAAGCTTTCTTT. Amino acid sequence: CASSLTGWATEAFF.

The chain uses TRBV6-6 and TRBJ1-2, with D perhaps matching TRBD1 (6 bases). The germline V and J ends were trimmed by 3 bases and 4 bases, with 9 bases remaining between them. CDR1 is MNHNY, CDR2 SVGAGI, per germline (reference sequence). The CDR3 totals 13 residues. The CDR3 region has the DNA TGTGCCAGCAGTTATGGACAGATCTATGGCTACACCTTC. It specifies CASSYGQIYGYTF.

This clone showed up just a few times. The rearrangement uses TRBV7-6 and TRBJ2-5; no definite D call. Trimming took off 2 bases at V and 3 bases at J, with 13 bases between the two ends. Germline V gene sequence: CDR1 SGHVS, CDR2 FNYEAQ. The CDR3 length is 15 residues. For the CDR3, the DNA is TGTGCCAGCAGCTTAAAAGTAAACGTCAAAGAGACCCAGTACTTC. It translates to CASSLKVNVKETQYF. Drawing the rest from reference TRBV7-6 and TRBJ2-5, the complete variable domain is GAGVSQSPRYKVTKRGQDVALRCDPISGHVSLYWYRQALGQGPEFLTYFNYEAQQDKSGLPNDRFSAERPEGSISTLTIQRTEQRDSAMYRCASSLKVNVKETQYFGPGTRLLVL.

V and J are TRBV6-5 and TRBJ2-1, with D unresolved. Germline lookup yields CDR1 MNHEY and CDR2 SVGAGI. Between the trimmed V and J ends, which lost 2 bases and 0 bases, there was a span of 11 bases. This CDR3 has 16 amino acids. CDR3 residues: CASSYRRANSYNEQFF. DNA of the CDR3: TGTGCCAGCAGTTACCGCCGGGCCAACTCCTACAATGAGCAGTTCTTC.

J is TRBJ2-5 and V is TRBV30; D perhaps matches TRBD1 (6 bases). CDR1 and CDR2 (germline): GTSNPN, SVGIG (reference sequence). This CDR3 has 12 amino acids. V lost 4 bases and J lost 7, with 13 bases in between. In nucleotides, the CDR3 is TGTGCCTGGACAACAGGGAAGTCGACCCAGTACTTC. It is translated as CAWTTGKSTQYF.

J is TRBJ1-3 and V is TRBV6-6, with TRBD1 as a possible D gene (6 bases). Trimming left V 0 bases short and J 2 bases short, with 8 bases between. The CDR3 extends over 15 amino acids. Per the germline V gene, CDR1 is MNHNY and CDR2 is SVGAGI (reference sequence). The DNA for the CDR3 is TGTGCCAGCAGTTACTCGCAGGGGACTGGAAACACCATATATTTT. Protein product: CASSYSQGTGNTIYF.

This chain connects TRBV5-1 to TRBJ1-1, with 8 bases that match TRBD1. Germline V gene lookup returns CDR1 SGHRS and CDR2 YFSETQ. V gave up 4 bases and J gave up 4 bases; unmatched junction bases: 6. CDR3 size: 14 residues. CDR3 region: CASSAGTGITEAFF. The CDR3 nucleotides read TGCGCCAGCAGCGCCGGGACAGGTATCACTGAAGCTTTCTTT.

This clone counts as medium-sized. Other nucleotide sequences from this sample produce the same CDR3. The rearrangement joins TRBV5-1 to TRBJ1-1; D is possibly TRBD1 (6 bases). Per the germline V gene, CDR1 is SGHRS and CDR2 is YFSETQ. V was cut by 5 bases and J by 4 bases, with 12 bases left in between. The CDR3 extends over 13 amino acids. The CDR3 sequence is CASSQGGVTEAFF. The CDR3 DNA follows: TGCGCCAGCAGTCAAGGGGGTGTCACTGAAGCTTTCTTT. Full variable domain (missing parts from reference TRBV5-1 and TRBJ1-1): KAGVTQTPRYLIKTRGQQVTLSCSPISGHRSVSWYQQTPGQGLQFLFEYFSETQRNKGNFPGRFSGRQFSNSRSEMNVSTLELGDSALYLCASSQGGVTEAFFGQGTRLTVV.

The J gene is TRBJ1-2, the V gene TRBV21-1. TRBV21-1 is flagged as a pseudogene. The CDR3 runs to 14 residues. As DNA, the CDR3 is TGTGCCAGCAGCGGGGGACTGAATAACTATGGCTACACCTTC. Translating it yields CASSGGLNNYGYTF.

This clone was recorded once. The rearrangement uses TRBV10-3 and TRBJ1-1; 8 bases are shared with TRBD1. The germline CDR1 and CDR2 sequences are ENHRY and SYGVKD. The V segment lost 5 bases and the J segment 2 bases; nucleotides outside the gene matches: 4. The CDR3 covers 14 residues. The CDR3 bases are TGTGCCATCAGTAAGGACAGGGAAAACACTGAAGCTTTCTTT. The encoded protein is CAISKDRENTEAFF.

Concerning this clone: This clone may be a read error of a much larger clone one base away. This chain uses TRBV5-6 with TRBJ2-5; D ambiguous. The end of the DNA fits TRBJ2-7 better, so the J call may be wrong. This CDR3 contains 11 residues. Germline V gives CDR1 SGHDT, CDR2 YYEEEE. The DNA of the CDR3 is TGTGCCAGCAGCTTGGGAAACGAGCAGTACTTC. It codes for CASSLGNEQYF.

Only a few counts were recorded for this clone. This chain uses TRBV7-8 with TRBJ1-1; D is ambiguous. Trimming removed 7 bases at V and 5 bases at J, with 17 bases between. This CDR3 spans 14 amino acids. The germline gives CDR1 SGHVS, CDR2 FQNEAQ. CDR3 in amino acids: CASTSSLIGTEAFF. CDR3 sequence (DNA): TGTGCCAGCACCTCGTCACTGATAGGGACTGAAGCTTTCTTT.

This clone has just one count. The rearrangement links TRBV6-6 to TRBJ2-1; possible D gene TRBD2, 6 bases. Germline CDR1 and CDR2: MNHNY and SVGAGI (reference sequence). The V and J ends lost 5 bases and 7 bases respectively, with 15 bases between them. CDR3 length equals 14 residues. The CDR3 protein is CASSPTSIYNEQFF. CDR3 nucleotides: TGTGCCAGCAGTCCCACTAGCATCTATAATGAGCAGTTCTTC.

The rearrangement joins TRBV15 to TRBJ2-7; unclear D gene. The germline V and J ends were trimmed by 0 bases and 4 bases, with 7 bases remaining between them. Germline V CDR1 and CDR2: LNHNV, YYDKDF (reference sequence). This CDR3 is 13 amino acids long. The CDR3 here is CATSRDIGYEQYF. The CDR3, as DNA: TGTGCCACCAGCAGAGATATCGGGTACGAGCAGTACTTC.